The next 17 T cell receptor beta chains were all read from a single sample in a study of tumor and adjacent non-tumor tissue in lung cancer (dated by TCRdb to 2016 to 2019). RNA was extracted from bulk unsorted tissue and checked for quality with a NanoDrop ND-1000 and an Agilent 2100. The library was built by means of multiplex PCR. Data came from an Illumina HiSeq 2500. TCRbeta libraries were constructed through three rounds of nested PCR with primers (Table S4) according to protocols adapted from ARM-PCR. Starting from the raw public reads, TCRdb applied fastp trimming at Q25, assembled clones with MiXCR and retained in-frame beta chains. Every entry covers one CDR3 protein and lists the most common genes and DNA from its rows. The sample includes about 75,000 distinct CDR3 sequences, with over 70% observed a single time. 9.5% to 15% of the sample lies in the top ten. What was sequenced was lung tumor tissue. These receptors were taken from a woman aged 45-65 years with non-small cell lung cancer.

Of note for this clonotype: The final CDR3 position lacks the conserved phenylalanine or tryptophan, pointing to a likely read error. J is TRBJ1-1 and V is TRBV29-1; D is possibly TRBD1 (5 bases). CDR1 is SQVTM and CDR2 is ANQGSEA in the germline V gene. The length of the CDR3 is 14 residues. CDR3 in DNA: TGCAGCGTTGGGGGGGGTCAGGACAACACTGATGCTTTCATT. Translating gives CSVGGGQDNTDAFI.

A note on this clonotype: Here the CDR3 omits its conserved ending phenylalanine or tryptophan, so a read error is the likely source. J is TRBJ2-3 and V is TRBV6-6; no definite D call. Trimming left V 6 bases short and J 2 bases short, with 3 bases between. The CDR3 is 11 amino acids. Germline values: CDR1 MNHNY, CDR2 SVGAGI (reference sequence). The CDR3 DNA is TGTGCCAGCAGAAACACAGATACGCAGTATTTG. Translated: CASRNTDTQYL.

Comment on this clonotype: One junction end disagrees with the germline gene, perhaps due to a read error. V gene TRBV5-6 combines with J gene TRBJ2-1; D remains unclear. The CDR3 length is 13 residues. Germline CDR1 is SGHDT and CDR2 is YYEEEE. CDR3 coding DNA: TGTGCCATCAGCTTTACCTCCTCTGGGGAGCAGTTCTTC. Its translation is CAISFTSSGEQFF.

For this clonotype: A much larger clone sits a single nucleotide away, making a read error possible. This chain connects TRBV2 to TRBJ2-1; no clear D. This CDR3 has 12 amino acids. Germline V gene lookup returns CDR1 SNHLY and CDR2 FYNNEI. In DNA, the CDR3 is TGTGCCTGCAGTCAGAGCTTAAATGAGCAGTTCTTC. Translating gives CACSQSLNEQFF.

A note on this clonotype: The germline gene is not matched at one end of the junction; a read error may be the cause. The gene calls are TRBV7-9 and TRBJ2-2; D is ambiguous. The length of the CDR3 is 15 residues. In germline, CDR1 is SEHNR, CDR2 FQNEAQ (reference sequence). DNA for the CDR3: TGCGCCAGCAGCTCCAGGACCTTCAACACCGGGGAGCTGTTTTTT. This gives the protein CASSSRTFNTGELFF.

The chain employs TRBV11-2 and TRBJ2-1; TRBD2 agrees at 7 bases. CDR1 SGHAT and CDR2 FQNNGV come from the germline V gene. Trimming cost V 11 bases and J 16 bases; bases outside gene matches: 20. The CDR3 spans 13 residues. Here the CDR3 DNA reads TGTGCCGGTAGCTTAGAGTGGGCGGGAGTTGATTTCTTC. Amino acids: CAGSLEWAGVDFF.

On this clonotype: The conserved phenylalanine or tryptophan is not found at the CDR3 terminus, so this likely reflects a read error. CDR3 residues: CASKREGEETQYL. The CDR3 DNA reads as TGTGCCAGTAAACGGGAGGGGGAAGAGACCCAGTACCTC. The chain employs TRBV12-3 or TRBV12-4 and TRBJ2-5; TRBD2 matches at 8 bases. This CDR3 contains 13 residues. J was trimmed by 3 bases and V by 9 bases; bases with no gene match: 6.

A word on this clonotype: A junction boundary mismatches the germline segment, possibly from a read error. The V gene is TRBV7-9, the J gene TRBJ2-7; no firm D call. Germline V lookup: CDR1 SEHNR, CDR2 FQNEAQ (reference sequence). The CDR3 has 14 amino acids. CDR3 protein: CASSSPGGSYEQYF. The DNA for the CDR3 is TGTGCCAGCAGCTCGCCCGGCGGATCCTACGAGCAATACTTC. The variable domain in full, completed from reference TRBV7-9 and TRBJ2-7, reads DTGVSQNPRHKITKRGQNVTFRCDPISEHNRLYWYRQTLGQGPEFLTYFQNEAQLEKSRLLSDRFSAERPKGSFSTLEIQRTEQGDSAMYLCASSSPGGSYEQYFGPGTRLTVT.

The table lists this clonotype with many counts. CDR3 amino acids: CASSWTGKAEAFF. The DNA for the CDR3 is TGTGCCAGCAGTTGGACAGGGAAGGCTGAAGCTTTCTTT. This chain uses TRBV6-1 with TRBJ1-1; 8 bases line up with TRBD1. J lost 6 bases, V lost 5 bases, and 5 bases had no gene match. Germline CDR1 MNHNS, CDR2 SASEGT. The CDR3 has 13 residues.

A word on this clonotype: The junction does not match germline at one end; this may be a read error. The V call is TRBV5-4, the J call TRBJ2-6; perhaps TRBD1 as D (6 bases). Germline CDR1 SGHNT, CDR2 YYREEE (reference sequence). The CDR3 length is 17 residues. The CDR3 nucleotides are TGTGCCAGCACCTTGGCTTATACAGGGTCTGGGGCCAACGTCGTGACTTTC. Translated, it gives CASTLAYTGSGANVVTF.

This clonotype was seen at least ten times. The chain is built from TRBV5-4 and TRBJ2-7; D is ambiguous. Germline loops: CDR1 SGHNT, CDR2 YYREEE (reference sequence). The CDR3 has 14 residues. V was trimmed by 3 bases and J by 2 bases, leaving 12 bases between them. The CDR3 protein is CASSSAARTYEQYF. CDR3 coding DNA: TGTGCCAGCAGCTCCGCCGCCCGGACCTACGAGCAGTACTTC.

This clonotype was picked up one time. The chain recombines TRBV7-8 with TRBJ2-7; 7 positions match TRBD1. Looked up from germline, CDR1 is SGHVS and CDR2 is FQNEAQ. The V gene end was trimmed by 5 bases and the J gene end by 3 bases; junction bases not matched to a gene: 13. The CDR3 length is 16 residues. Here the CDR3 DNA reads TGTGCCAGCAGCCCTAGAGGCAGACAGGGAATCTACGAGCAGTACTTC. As protein: CASSPRGRQGIYEQYF.

The genes are TRBV10-3 and TRBJ1-1; D call uncertain. The CDR3 totals 15 residues. Germline V CDR1 and CDR2: ENHRY, SYGVKD. V was cut by 2 bases and J by 2 bases, with 12 bases left in between. Here the CDR3 reads CAISEHGLTNTEAFF. In DNA form, the CDR3 reads TGTGCCATCAGTGAGCACGGATTGACCAACACTGAAGCTTTCTTT.

Turning to this clonotype: A clone one base away is much larger, so this may be a read error. The chain uses TRBV28 and TRBJ2-7, with TRBD2 matching over 11 bases. Germline V gene sequence: CDR1 MDHEN, CDR2 SYDVKM. V shed 4 bases, J shed 2 bases, and the junction held 7 bases outside the gene matches. The CDR3 is made up of 16 amino acids. In nucleotides, the CDR3 is TGTGCCAGCAGTTCGCCGGGGACTAGCGGCCCCTACGAGCAGTACTTC. It is translated as CASSSPGTSGPYEQYF.

The chain has TRBV29-1 and TRBJ2-2, with 7 bases fitting TRBD2. CDR1 and CDR2 from the germline V gene are SQVTM and ANQGSEA. The V gene end was trimmed by 4 bases and the J gene end by 10 bases; junction bases not matched to a gene: 12. The CDR3 sequence is 14 residues long. The CDR3 DNA reads TGCAGCGTTGGGGGACTAACGAACATCGAGGAGCTGTTTTTT. Translation gives CSVGGLTNIEELFF.

Remarks on this clonotype: The junction does not match germline at one end; this may be a read error. This sequence joins TRBV4-1 and TRBJ2-7, with 7 bases fitting TRBD2. Per the germline V gene, CDR1 is MGHRA and CDR2 is YSYEKL. The CDR3 runs to 13 residues. DNA for the CDR3: TGCGCCAGCAGTTCTCGACTAGCCTACGAGCAGTCCTTC. This encodes CASSSRLAYEQSF.

A word on this clonotype: At one of its ends the junction is not consistent with the germline gene, which may arise from a read error. In nucleotides, the CDR3 is TGTGCCAACAGTTACCCGGGACTAGCGGATGAGCAGTTCTTC. This translates into CANSYPGLADEQFF. This chain connects TRBV6-5 to TRBJ2-1; 11 nucleotides agree with TRBD2. Germline CDR1 is MNHEY and CDR2 is SVGAGI. This CDR3 has 14 amino acids.